The clone carrying this T cell receptor beta chain has only a few counts. Measured with immunoSEQ multiplex PCR; TCRdb has only the in-frame clones, and not every one. The sample shows roughly 400,000 clones, roughly 91% of them seen only once. Cohort assignment relied on participant-reported clinical history. The sample is drawn from a study of blood T cell repertoires in COVID-19. Across the whole study: Material from acute and convalescent COVID-19 was sourced from the United States, Italy and Spain. T cells, B-cell-depleted T cells, or PBMCs supplied cDNA or gDNA.

CDR3 size: 16 residues. The ends lost 5 bases at V and 3 bases at J; junction bases unmatched: 8. Germline V gene lookup returns CDR1 KGHDR and CDR2 SFDVKD. Sequenced sample: PBMCs or T cells enriched from blood (not recorded which). The TCR comes from a man in his late teens or twenties who had recovered from COVID-19. The chain carries TRBV24-1 and TRBJ1-5; 8 bases agree with TRBD1. CDR3 loop: CATSGLDRAVNQPQHF. For the CDR3, the DNA is TGTGCCACCAGTGGGCTGGACAGGGCTGTCAATCAGCCCCAGCATTTT.